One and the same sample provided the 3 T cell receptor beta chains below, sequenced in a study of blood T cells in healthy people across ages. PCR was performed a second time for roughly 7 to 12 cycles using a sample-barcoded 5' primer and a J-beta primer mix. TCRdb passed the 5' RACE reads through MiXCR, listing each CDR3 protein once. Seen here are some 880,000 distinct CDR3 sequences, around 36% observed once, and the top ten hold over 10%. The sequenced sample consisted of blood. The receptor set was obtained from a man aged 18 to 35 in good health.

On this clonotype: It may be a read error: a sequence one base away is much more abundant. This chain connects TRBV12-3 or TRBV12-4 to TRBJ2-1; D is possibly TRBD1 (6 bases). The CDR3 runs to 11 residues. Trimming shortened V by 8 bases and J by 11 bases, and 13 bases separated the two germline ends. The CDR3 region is CASGPTGQQFF. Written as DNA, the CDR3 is TGTGCCAGCGGACCGACAGGCCAGCAGTTCTTC.

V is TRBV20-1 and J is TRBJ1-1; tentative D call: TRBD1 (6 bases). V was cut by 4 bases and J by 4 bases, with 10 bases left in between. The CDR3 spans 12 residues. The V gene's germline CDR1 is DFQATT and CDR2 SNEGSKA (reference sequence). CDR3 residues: CSANTGLTEAFF. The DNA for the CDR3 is TGCAGTGCTAATACAGGGCTCACTGAAGCTTTCTTT.

The CDR3 coding sequence is TGTGCCAGCACCACAAACCCCATGGGACAGGGGGGGAGGGAGACCCAGTACTTC. It yields the protein CASTTNPMGQGGRETQYF. The chain recombines TRBV6-1 with TRBJ2-5; 11 bases line up with TRBD1. Germline V gene data show CDR1 as MNHNS and CDR2 as SASEGT. V trimming: 7 bases; J trimming: 5 bases; junction bases outside the gene matches: 18. This CDR3 contains 18 residues.